Detailed here is one TCR beta chain. Its antigen is not identified. This CDR3 has 14 amino acids. CDR1 MNHNS and CDR2 SASEGT come from the germline V gene. Phlebotomy per donor yielded a single 2.5 ml blood sample. The source of the sample is a study of monozygotic twins with inflammatory bowel disease. Researchers ran eight separate cDNA reactions for each sample. Using TCRalpha and TCRbeta cDNA, the researchers carried out two nested PCRs that lasted approximately 17 and 9 cycles. Each CDR3 protein gets one entry in TCRdb, which reprocessed the 5' RACE reads and gives no DNA. Listed are approximately 420,000 distinct CDR3 sequences; 2% to 2.5% falls within the top ten. Study-level results: Patient repertoires may carry noise from differing immunosuppressive treatments.

Specimen: blood. The TCR originated in a human donor with ulcerative colitis or Crohn's disease, or a healthy co-twin of an affected twin (not recorded which). The chain uses TRBV6-1 and TRBJ1-1; TCRdb outputs TRBD1, but without DNA this stays unchecked. The CDR3 sequence: CASTQGQMNTEAFF.